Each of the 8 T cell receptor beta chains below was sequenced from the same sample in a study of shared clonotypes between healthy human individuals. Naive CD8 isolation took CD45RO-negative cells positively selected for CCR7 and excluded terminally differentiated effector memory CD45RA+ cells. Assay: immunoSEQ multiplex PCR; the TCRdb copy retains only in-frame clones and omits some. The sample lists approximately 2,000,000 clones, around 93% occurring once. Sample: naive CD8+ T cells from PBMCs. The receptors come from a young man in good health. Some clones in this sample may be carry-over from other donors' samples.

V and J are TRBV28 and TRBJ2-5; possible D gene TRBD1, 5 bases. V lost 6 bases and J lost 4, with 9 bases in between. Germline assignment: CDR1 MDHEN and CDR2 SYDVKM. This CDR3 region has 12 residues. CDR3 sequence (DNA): TGTGCCAGCAGACGACAGAGAGAGACCCAGTACTTC. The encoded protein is CASRRQRETQYF.

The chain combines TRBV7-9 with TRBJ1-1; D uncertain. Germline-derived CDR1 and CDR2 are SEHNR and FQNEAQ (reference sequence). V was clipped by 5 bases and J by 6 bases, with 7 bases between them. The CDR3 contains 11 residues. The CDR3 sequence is CASSHFPEAFF. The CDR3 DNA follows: TGTGCCAGCAGCCATTTCCCTGAAGCTTTCTTT.

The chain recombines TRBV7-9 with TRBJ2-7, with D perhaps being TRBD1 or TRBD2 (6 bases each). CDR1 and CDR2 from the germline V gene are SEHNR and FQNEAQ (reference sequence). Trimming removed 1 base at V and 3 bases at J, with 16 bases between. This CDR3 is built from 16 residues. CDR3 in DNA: TGTGCCAGCAGCTTAGGGGACACCGGCGGGGTCTACGAGCAGTACTTC. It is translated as CASSLGDTGGVYEQYF.

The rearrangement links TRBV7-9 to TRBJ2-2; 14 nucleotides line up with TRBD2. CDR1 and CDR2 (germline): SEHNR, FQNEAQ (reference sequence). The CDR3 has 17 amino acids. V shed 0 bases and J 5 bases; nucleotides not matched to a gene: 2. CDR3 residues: CASSLAGLAGETGELFF. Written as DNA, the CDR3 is TGTGCCAGCAGCTTAGCGGGACTAGCGGGAGAGACCGGGGAGCTGTTTTTT.

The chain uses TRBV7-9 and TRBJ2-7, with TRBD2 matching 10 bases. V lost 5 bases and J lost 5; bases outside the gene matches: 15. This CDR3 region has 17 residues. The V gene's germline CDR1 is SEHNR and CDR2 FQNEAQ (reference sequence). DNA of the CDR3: TGTGCCAGCAGCGGGCGACTAGCGGGCTCGCCGTATCACGAGCAGTACTTC. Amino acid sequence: CASSGRLAGSPYHEQYF.

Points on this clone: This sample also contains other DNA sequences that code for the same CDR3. This CDR3 is CASSLGSYSNQPQHF. CDR3 bases: TGTGCCAGCAGTTTGGGGAGTTATAGCAATCAGCCCCAGCATTTT. V gene TRBV27 combines with J gene TRBJ1-5; no firm D call. Germline V lookup: CDR1 MNHEY, CDR2 SMNVEV (reference sequence). The CDR3 contains 15 residues. Trimming took off 3 bases at V and 0 bases at J, with 9 bases between the two ends.

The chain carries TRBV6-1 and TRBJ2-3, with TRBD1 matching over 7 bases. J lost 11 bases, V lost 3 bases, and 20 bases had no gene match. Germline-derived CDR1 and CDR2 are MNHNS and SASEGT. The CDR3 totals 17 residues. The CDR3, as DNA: TGTGCCAGCAGTGATGCGTACCGGGACAGCCGTTTAGGGATGCAGTATTTT. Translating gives CASSDAYRDSRLGMQYF.

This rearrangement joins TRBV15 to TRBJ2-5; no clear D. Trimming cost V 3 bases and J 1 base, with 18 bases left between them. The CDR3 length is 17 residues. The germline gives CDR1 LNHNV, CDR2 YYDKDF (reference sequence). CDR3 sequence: CATSSPIGHKAQETQYF. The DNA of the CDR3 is TGTGCCACCAGCAGCCCAATAGGGCACAAAGCCCAAGAGACCCAGTACTTC.